This TCR beta chain was captured in a study of Graves' ophthalmopathy and Graves' hyperthyroidism. Regarding the study as a whole: Most expanded clonotypes in thyroid above 0.001 frequency also showed up in blood.

Disease in donors with ophthalmopathy had moderate-to-severe activity, CAS ≥3, NOSPECS ≥4 and under 3 months' duration. Fresh peripheral blood, roughly 9.8 ml, was the PBMC source. Details on this clonotype: Its matching antigen is unknown. This may be a read error: a much more frequent sequence differs by one nucleotide.

The sequenced template was RNA, covering the TCR beta CDR3 region. RT-PCR was first run with HTBI primers, then multiplex PCR in a second round. MiXCR was run by TCRdb on the multiplex PCR reads, yielding one entry per CDR3 protein. In the table there are hundreds of thousands of distinct CDR3 sequences, roughly 39% of which are singletons. The ends were cut back, 3 bases at V and 7 bases at J, with 4 bases in the middle. Germline CDR1 reads SGDLS; CDR2 reads YYNGEE. The CDR3 has 10 residues. The J gene is TRBJ1-1, the V gene TRBV9; D not certain. This clonotype originated in an adult man with Graves' ophthalmopathy. Sequenced input: peripheral blood. DNA of the CDR3: TGTGCCAGCAGCGCCGATGAAGCTTTCTTT. It yields the protein CASSADEAFF.